Below, 11 T cell receptor beta chains from the same sample are listed, as sequenced in a study of cytomegalovirus exposure and HLA in healthy donors. Generated by immunoSEQ multiplex PCR, the TCRdb table keeps only in-frame clones and is missing some. Of almost 75,000 clones detected, 70% to 90% appear once; the ten largest clones hold around 3%. The sequencing input was PBMCs. The receptors derive from a man aged 25 to 45 in good health and CMV-seronegative.

V is TRBV9 and J is TRBJ2-2; D possibly corresponds to TRBD1 (6 bases). The V end lost 4 bases, the J end lost 0 bases, and 10 bases lay between the germline ends. This CDR3 has 15 amino acids. Germline V gene sequence: CDR1 SGDLS, CDR2 YYNGEE. The CDR3, as DNA: TGTGCCAGCAGCCCGCAGGGGTCGAACACCGGGGAGCTGTTTTTT. Translated, it gives CASSPQGSNTGELFF.

The V call is TRBV4-1, the J call TRBJ2-7, with 8 bases matching TRBD1. V shed 4 bases, J shed 6 bases, and the junction held 11 bases outside the gene matches. The CDR3 loop spans 15 amino acids. Germline CDR1 MGHRA, CDR2 YSYEKL. In nucleotides, the CDR3 is TGCGCCAGCAGCCCTCTCCCCAGGGGGCTCGGCGAGCAGTACGTC. This codes for CASSPLPRGLGEQYV.

This chain connects TRBV7-9 to TRBJ2-1; D is perhaps TRBD1 (6 bases). Germline V gene data show CDR1 as SEHNR and CDR2 as FQNEAQ (reference sequence). V was clipped by 1 base and J by 9 bases, with 7 bases between them. The CDR3 is 12 residues long. The DNA for the CDR3 is TGTGCCAGCAGCTTAGGCAGGGGTGAGCAGTTCTTC. As protein: CASSLGRGEQFF.

The chain employs TRBV4-2 and TRBJ1-1, with D possibly being TRBD1 (6 bases). The CDR3 contains 13 residues. In germline, CDR1 is LGHNA, CDR2 YNFKEQ. The V gene lost 7 bases and the J gene lost 1 base, with 10 bases spanning the gap. The CDR3 reads CASNRQENTEAFF. In DNA form, the CDR3 reads TGTGCCAGCAACAGACAGGAGAACACTGAAGCTTTCTTT.

The chain employs TRBV25-1 and TRBJ2-7, with 9 bases that match TRBD2. Germline trimming cut 6 bases from V and 7 bases from J; bases unmatched to any gene: 10. Germline V CDR1 and CDR2: MGHDK, SYGVNS. The CDR3 has 14 residues. The CDR3 spells CASSEVGREGEQYV. Written as DNA, the CDR3 is TGTGCCAGCAGCGAAGTGGGGCGGGAGGGTGAGCAGTACGTC.

Only one count was recorded for this clone. The rearrangement links TRBV27 to TRBJ1-5, with D possibly matching TRBD1 (5 bases). The CDR3 runs to 17 residues. Trimming took 2 bases from V and 4 from J, leaving 18 bases between them. Germline V gene data show CDR1 as MNHEY and CDR2 as SMNVEV (reference sequence). The DNA of the CDR3 is TGTGCCAGCAGTTTAACCCCCACAGCCCGGGGGAATCAGCCCCAGCATTTT. Amino acid sequence: CASSLTPTARGNQPQHF.

The CDR3 loop is CASSLASQETQYF. The CDR3 bases are TGCGCCAGCAGCTTGGCCAGTCAAGAGACCCAGTACTTC. This chain uses TRBV5-1 with TRBJ2-5; no clear D. The V end was cut by 0 bases, the J end by 2 bases, with 5 bases between. CDR1 is SGHRS and CDR2 is YFSETQ in the germline V gene. This CDR3 region has 13 residues.

The CDR3 is CASSPLRQEETQYF. CDR3 bases: TGTGCCAGCAGCCCTCTTCGACAGGAAGAGACCCAGTACTTC. The rearrangement links TRBV6-5 to TRBJ2-5; weak D call: TRBD1 (6 bases). Trimming removed 6 bases at V and 3 bases at J, with 14 bases between. Germline loops: CDR1 MNHEY, CDR2 SVGAGI. CDR3 length: 14 residues.

The V call is TRBV4-3, the J call TRBJ2-2; D gene unclear. The CDR3 loop spans 16 amino acids. Trimming stripped 4 bases from V and 4 bases from J, with 16 bases between. Germline lookup yields CDR1 LGHNA and CDR2 YSLEER. As DNA, the CDR3 is TGCGCCAGCAGCCTAACAGTGCAATTGGGCACCGGGGAGCTGTTTTTT. This codes for CASSLTVQLGTGELFF.

The chain employs TRBV29-1 and TRBJ2-2; possible D gene TRBD2, 6 bases. Trimming cost V 4 bases and J 6 bases, with 12 bases left between them. Germline-derived CDR1 and CDR2 are SQVTM and ANQGSEA. The CDR3 is 13 amino acids. The DNA for the CDR3 is TGCAGCGTTGCACTAGCAGGCGCCGGGGAGCTGTTTTTT. Translation: CSVALAGAGELFF.

This chain links TRBV11-2 with TRBJ2-7; TRBD2 matches 7 bases. The CDR3 extends over 12 amino acids. V dropped 7 bases and J dropped 9; count of bases not matched to a gene: 9. From germline, CDR1 is SGHAT and CDR2 FQNNGV. The CDR3 DNA sequence: TGTGCCAGCACCATTGGGGGGGTAAGGCAGTACTTC. It yields the protein CASTIGGVRQYF.